Listed here are 20 T cell receptor beta chains from one sample, sequenced in a study of T cell changes during pregnancy in multiple sclerosis. Here immunoSEQ multiplex PCR was the method, and the copy in TCRdb shows in-frame clones only, minus some. The sample contains 90,000 to 95,000 clones, under 95% of which appear only once. The sample was peripheral blood, taken before pregnancy. The receptors were gathered from a female donor with multiple sclerosis, enrolled in a pregnancy study.

The chain has TRBV14 and TRBJ1-2; no definite D call. This CDR3 spans 16 amino acids. V lost 4 bases to trimming and J lost 4 bases, with 19 bases between them. Germline V gene data show CDR1 as SGHDN and CDR2 as FVKESK. DNA for the CDR3: TGTGCCAGCAGCCGGGGTAGGGAGACAAGCGCCTATGGCTACACCTTC. Its translation is CASSRGRETSAYGYTF.

This sequence joins TRBV9 and TRBJ2-4; 7 positions match TRBD1. The CDR3 has 14 amino acids. Germline CDR1 reads SGDLS; CDR2 reads YYNGEE. The V gene end was trimmed by 3 bases and the J gene end by 4 bases; junction bases not matched to a gene: 4. CDR3 amino acids: CASSEGTAKNIQYF. The CDR3 nucleotides are TGTGCCAGCAGCGAGGGGACAGCGAAAAACATTCAGTACTTC.

J is TRBJ1-3 and V is TRBV5-1, with D possibly matching TRBD1 (5 bases). Germline V gives CDR1 SGHRS, CDR2 YFSETQ. The CDR3 runs to 15 residues. Trimming removed 0 bases at V and 4 bases at J, with 11 bases between. The DNA for the CDR3 is TGCGCCAGCAGCTTGGATACAGGTTCAGGAAACACCATATATTTT. It specifies CASSLDTGSGNTIYF.

The V call is TRBV5-1, the J call TRBJ2-2; TRBD2 matches at 9 bases. Trimming cost V 4 bases and J 1 base; bases outside gene matches: 8. The germline V gene has CDR1 SGHRS and CDR2 YFSETQ. The CDR3 has 17 amino acids. The CDR3 spells CASSRGRGTKNTGELFF. DNA for the CDR3: TGCGCCAGCAGCCGCGGGAGGGGGACTAAGAACACCGGGGAGCTGTTTTTT.

The CDR3 sequence is CASSFYETAGELFF. The CDR3 DNA is TGTGCCAGCAGCTTTTATGAGACTGCCGGGGAGCTGTTTTTT. The chain recombines TRBV7-8 with TRBJ2-2, with unresolved D. Germline CDR1 and CDR2: SGHVS and FQNEAQ. CDR3 length: 14 amino acids. Trimming pared 3 bases from V and 6 bases from J, leaving 11 bases between.

This sequence joins TRBV28 and TRBJ1-2, with D hard to call. Germline CDR1 reads MDHEN; CDR2 reads SYDVKM. CDR3 length equals 13 residues. Trimming removed 9 bases at V and 4 bases at J, with 15 bases between. Here the CDR3 reads CASAPGRFYGYTF. CDR3 sequence (DNA): TGTGCCAGTGCCCCTGGCAGGTTCTATGGCTACACCTTC.

The chain links TRBV2 to TRBJ2-2; 12 bases agree with TRBD2. Germline CDR1 SNHLY, CDR2 FYNNEI. V shed 4 bases and J 1 base; nucleotides not matched to a gene: 7. The length of the CDR3 is 18 residues. The CDR3 DNA follows: TGTGCCAGCAGTGCTTCCGCTAGCGGGGGGGTGAACACCGGGGAGCTGTTTTTT. It yields the protein CASSASASGGVNTGELFF.

This clone was recorded only once. The chain couples TRBV4-1 to TRBJ2-1, with 11 bases matching TRBD2. V lost 3 bases, J lost 8 bases, and 12 bases stayed unmatched. The CDR3 length is 17 residues. Germline values: CDR1 MGHRA, CDR2 YSYEKL. The CDR3 DNA is TGCGCCAGCAGCCATGAGCTAGCGGGGGGTCTCGGCTATGAGCAGTTCTTC. It yields the protein CASSHELAGGLGYEQFF.

This clone came up many times. CDR3 residues: CASSSKNSGQGYGYTF. CDR3 in DNA: TGTGCCAGCAGCTCTAAAAACTCGGGACAGGGATATGGCTACACCTTC. The chain uses TRBV28 and TRBJ1-2; 9 bases are a match to TRBD1. V lost 6 bases and J lost 5; bases outside the gene matches: 13. The CDR3 covers 16 residues. Per germline, CDR1 MDHEN and CDR2 SYDVKM.

The chain carries TRBV6-6 and TRBJ2-7; weak D call: TRBD2 (7 bases). Germline values: CDR1 MNHNY, CDR2 SVGAGI (reference sequence). V gave up 0 bases and J gave up 6 bases, with 18 bases separating them. CDR3 length equals 16 residues. DNA of the CDR3: TGTGCCAGCAGTTACTCGGTGGGGGGGGCGAGGTGCGAGCAGTACTTC. It codes for CASSYSVGGARCEQYF.

The gene calls are TRBV19 and TRBJ1-5; 9 bases agree with TRBD1. The length of the CDR3 is 14 residues. Germline V lookup: CDR1 LNHDA, CDR2 SQIVND (reference sequence). The V and J ends lost 9 bases and 7 bases, in that order; junction bases with no gene match: 10. The CDR3 DNA sequence: TGTGCCAGCAGGGGACAGGGCCTGGGGCAGCCCCAGCATTTT. Protein sequence: CASRGQGLGQPQHF.

The chain joins TRBV7-3 to TRBJ2-1, with D perhaps matching TRBD1 (7 bases). The germline V gene encodes CDR1 SGHTA and CDR2 FQGTGA. The CDR3 spans 16 residues. V lost 5 bases to trimming and J lost 4 bases, with 18 bases between them. CDR3 bases: TGTGCCAGCAGCCTCAAGGGGGCAGGACTATACAATGAGCAGTTCTTC. Translation: CASSLKGAGLYNEQFF. The whole variable domain, remainder taken from reference TRBV7-3 and TRBJ2-1, is GAGVSQTPSNKVTEKGKYVELRCDPISGHTALYWYRQSLGQGPEFLIYFQGTGAADDSGLPNDRFFAVRPEGSVSTLKIQRTERGDSAVYLCASSLKGAGLYNEQFFGPGTRLTVL.

This chain uses TRBV7-9 with TRBJ2-7; weak D call: TRBD1 (6 bases). CDR1 and CDR2 (germline): SEHNR, FQNEAQ (reference sequence). The CDR3 extends over 13 amino acids. The V gene lost 1 base and the J gene lost 3 bases, with 7 bases spanning the gap. CDR3 in amino acids: CASSLGQVYEQYF. CDR3 DNA: TGTGCCAGCAGCTTAGGACAGGTCTACGAGCAGTACTTC.

The V call is TRBV4-1, the J call TRBJ1-5, with D perhaps TRBD1 (5 bases). The V gene's germline CDR1 is MGHRA and CDR2 YSYEKL. V was trimmed by 4 bases and J by 5 bases, leaving 9 bases between them. CDR3 length: 13 amino acids. The CDR3 DNA follows: TGCGCCAGCAGCCCCGCAGGGTATCAGCCCCAGCATTTT. It is translated as CASSPAGYQPQHF.

On this clone itself: Germline is not matched at one junction end, which may reflect a read error. This chain uses TRBV6-1 with TRBJ2-7, with D possibly matching TRBD2 (6 bases). From germline, CDR1 is MNHNS and CDR2 SASEGT. The CDR3 covers 13 residues. CDR3 sequence reads: CACRAGGVYEQYF. Written as DNA, the CDR3 is TGTGCCTGCAGGGCCGGAGGGGTCTACGAGCAGTACTTC.

V and J are TRBV7-2 and TRBJ1-2; tentative D call: TRBD1 (5 bases). CDR1 and CDR2 from the germline V gene are SGHTA and FQGNSA. This CDR3 has 15 amino acids. The V end lost 3 bases, the J end lost 4 bases, and 15 bases lay between the germline ends. CDR3 in DNA: TGTGCCAGCAGCTTTCTCGGTGGGGCGGTCTATGGCTACACCTTC. This sequence encodes CASSFLGGAVYGYTF.

J is TRBJ1-5 and V is TRBV7-6; D remains ambiguous. This CDR3 has 13 residues. The V end lost 1 base, the J end lost 5 bases, and 6 bases lay between the germline ends. CDR1 and CDR2 (germline): SGHVS, FNYEAQ. CDR3 bases: TGTGCCAGCAGCTTAGAATCGGATCAGCCCCAGCATTTT. This sequence encodes CASSLESDQPQHF. Filled out from reference TRBV7-6 and TRBJ1-5, the complete variable domain reads GAGVSQSPRYKVTKRGQDVALRCDPISGHVSLYWYRQALGQGPEFLTYFNYEAQQDKSGLPNDRFSAERPEGSISTLTIQRTEQRDSAMYRCASSLESDQPQHFGDGTRLSIL.

This rearrangement joins TRBV19 to TRBJ1-5; the match to TRBD1 covers 7 bases. CDR1 is LNHDA and CDR2 is SQIVND in the germline V gene (reference sequence). The junction had 6 bases not matched to a gene; V was cut back by 3 bases and J by 4 bases. The CDR3 is 15 amino acids. The CDR3 loop is CASSMEGQRNQPQHF. CDR3 DNA: TGTGCCAGTAGTATGGAGGGACAGAGAAATCAGCCCCAGCATTTT.

The chain has TRBV4-1 and TRBJ2-5; 7 bases match TRBD1. Germline CDR1 reads MGHRA; CDR2 reads YSYEKL. Trimming removed 4 bases from V and 1 base from J; junction bases left unmatched: 6. The CDR3 has 15 residues. CDR3 sequence (DNA): TGCGCCAGCAGCCTCCGGGACAGCCTCCAAGAGACCCAGTACTTC. It translates to CASSLRDSLQETQYF.

The rearrangement joins TRBV5-4 to TRBJ2-2; D is possibly TRBD2 (5 bases). The V end was cut by 0 bases, the J end by 1 base, with 10 bases between. The germline CDR1 and CDR2 sequences are SGHNT and YYREEE (reference sequence). The CDR3 is made up of 16 amino acids. CDR3: CASSLAGRGNTGELFF. The DNA for the CDR3 is TGTGCCAGCAGCTTGGCCGGCCGGGGGAACACCGGGGAGCTGTTTTTT.